This is a list of T cell receptor beta chains from one sample in a study of blood T cell repertoires in COVID-19. Some clones are missing from TCRdb's copy, which holds only in-frame ones; the method was immunoSEQ multiplex PCR. The table lists 280,000 or so clones, around 87% of them singletons. The source material was PBMCs or T cells enriched from blood (not recorded which). These receptor sequences come from a woman under 30 with acute COVID-19. Both conserved end residues are part of each CDR3. The order of the fields is D gene, J gene, clone size, V gene, CDR3 length, CDR3 DNA, CDR3 protein. A D gene is named only where the DNA matches it firmly. The size of a clone is reported for some rows only, either as once, few or many, or as a class for expanded clones.

- TRBJ2-3 - TRBV24-1 12 TGTGCCACCAGTGACTTCACAGATACGCAGTATTTT CATSDFTDTQYF
TRBD1 TRBJ1-5 - TRBV5-1 14 TGCGCCAGCAGCCCGACAGGGGGAAATCAGCCCCAGCATTTT CASSPTGGNQPQHF
- TRBJ2-2 - TRBV24-1 17 TGTGCCACCAGTGATTACCTGACGGAGAGTACCACCGGGGAGCTGTTTTTT CATSDYLTESTTGELFF
- TRBJ2-5 - TRBV5-5 13 TGTGCCAGCAAAAGCGGCCTACAAGAGACCCAGTACTTC CASKSGLQETQYF
TRBD1 TRBJ1-1 - TRBV27 14 TGTGCCAGCAGCTTAAACAGGGGGCGCACTGAAGCTTTCTTT CASSLNRGRTEAFF
TRBD2 TRBJ2-2 - TRBV5-6 17 TGTGCCAGCAGCTTGGCCAAAGCTAGCGGGAGCACCGGGGAGCTGTTTTTT CASSLAKASGSTGELFF
- TRBJ1-1 - TRBV9 13 TGTGCCAGCAGCGTAGAGCCTTACACTGAAGCTTTCTTT CASSVEPYTEAFF
TRBD2 TRBJ2-1 once TRBV4-1 15 TGCGCCAGCAGCCGACTAGCGGGAGATGGCAATGAGCAGTTCTTC CASSRLAGDGNEQFF
- TRBJ1-2 - TRBV5-1 16 TGCGCCAGCAGCCCGGAGGGATGGGGCTTCCGTAAGGGCTACACCTTC CASSPEGWGFRKGYTF
- TRBJ2-5 once TRBV19 14 TGTGCCAGTAGTCTCCACCGAGAAGACACCAATCGTTACTTC CASSLHREDTNRYF
TRBD2 TRBJ2-7 - TRBV5-1 14 TGCGCCAGCAGCTTGCTAGCGGATCCCTACGAGCAGTACTTC CASSLLADPYEQYF
- TRBJ1-1 - TRBV3-1/TRBV3-2 14 TGTGCCAGCAGCAAAGACAGGATGAACACTGAAGCTTTCTTT CASSKDRMNTEAFF
- TRBJ1-2 - TRBV7-2 15 TGTGCCAGCAGCTTAGGGGCGGGGTCCAACTATGGCTACACCTTC CASSLGAGSNYGYTF
- TRBJ1-3 once TRBV5-1 16 TGCGCCAGCAGCCCCGTGGGGGGAGCCTCTGGAAACACCATATATTTT CASSPVGGASGNTIYF
- TRBJ1-5 - TRBV13 17 TGTGCCAGGGGGGGGTCGGAGAACCACCTTAGCAATCAGCCCCAGCATTTT CARGGSENHLSNQPQHF
TRBD2 TRBJ2-7 - TRBV4-1 15 TGCGCCAGCAGCCCCTTGGCCGGACTAGCCCACGAGCAGTACTTC CASSPLAGLAHEQYF
TRBD2 TRBJ2-3 - TRBV4-3 15 TGCGCCAGCAGCCAAGGCAGCGGGAGGTACGATACGCAGTATTTT CASSQGSGRYDTQYF
TRBD2 TRBJ2-3 - TRBV5-4 14 TGTGCCAGCAGCTTCGGGACTAGCGGGAGGGAATGGTATTTT CASSFGTSGREWYF
TRBD1 TRBJ2-7 - TRBV4-2 18 TGTGCCAGCAGCCAAGGACAGGGGATTTTCGACTCTTCCTACGAGCAGTACTTC CASSQGQGIFDSSYEQYF
TRBD2 TRBJ2-2 - TRBV2 15 TGTGCCAGCAGCAGACTAGCGGGATCCACCGGGGAGCTGTTTTTT CASSRLAGSTGELFF
- TRBJ2-7 - TRBV4-2 15 TGTGCCAGCAGCCACCCTCAGGCCCTTTCCTACGAGCAGTACTTC CASSHPQALSYEQYF
- TRBJ1-5 once TRBV19 15 TGTGCCAGTAGTATGTTTGCAGGGGATAGTCAGCCCCAGCATTTT CASSMFAGDSQPQHF
- TRBJ2-6 - TRBV5-6 19 TGTGCCAGCAGCTCCCTCCGAGGGGGAAGGTGGTCTGGGGCCAACGTCCTGACTTTC CASSSLRGGRWSGANVLTF
- TRBJ2-7 once TRBV27 14 TGTGCCAGCAGTCCGGGACTCAACAACGACGAGCAGTACTTC CASSPGLNNDEQYF
TRBD1 TRBJ2-5 once TRBV18 14 TGTGCCAGCTCACCGGGACAGAGACAAGAGACCCAGTACTTC CASSPGQRQETQYF
- TRBJ2-1 once TRBV6-5 13 TGTGCCGTCCACCGGGACATATTAGTTGAGCAGTTCTTC CAVHRDILVEQFF
TRBD2 TRBJ2-1 - TRBV4-1 17 TGCGCCAGCAGCCAAGGTCTGGGGACTAGCGGCTACAATGAGCAGTTCTTC CASSQGLGTSGYNEQFF
- TRBJ2-2 - TRBV24-1 19 TGTGCCACCAGTGATCAACCCACAGCCAACCGAAAGAACACCGGGGAGCTGTTTTTT CATSDQPTANRKNTGELFF
TRBD1 TRBJ2-7 - TRBV28 12 TGTGCCAGCAGTCAAACAGGGGGAGAGCAGTACTTC CASSQTGGEQYF
TRBD2 TRBJ2-1 - TRBV7-9 16 TGTGCCAGCAGCGTAGGGACTAGCGGGAGGGCAGGTGAGCAGTTCTTC CASSVGTSGRAGEQFF
- TRBJ2-7 - TRBV3-1/TRBV3-2 16 TGTGCCAGCAGCCAAGCCCCCGGGCAGCGGGTATACGAGCAGTACTTC CASSQAPGQRVYEQYF
TRBD1 TRBJ1-1 - TRBV5-1 15 TGCGCCAGCATAGAATCCCAGGGGGTGAACACTGAAGCTTTCTTT CASIESQGVNTEAFF
TRBD2 TRBJ2-5 - TRBV6-5 14 TGTGCCAGCAGGCCTAGCGGGAGTAGGGAGACCCAGTACTTC CASRPSGSRETQYF
- TRBJ2-7 - TRBV5-1 14 TGCGCCAGCAGCTTGGTGGGACAATCCTACGAGCAGTACTTC CASSLVGQSYEQYF
TRBD1 TRBJ2-2 once TRBV20-1 14 TGCAGTGCTAGTGAGACAGGGGGCACCGGGGAGCTGTTTTTT CSASETGGTGELFF
- TRBJ2-7 - TRBV27 14 TGTGCCAGCAGTCCCGGGAGCCCCGGGTACGAGCAGTACTTC CASSPGSPGYEQYF
TRBD2 TRBJ2-1 many TRBV14 17 TGTGCCAGCAGCCAAGATCGATGGACTAGTTTCATCAATGAGCAGTTCTTC CASSQDRWTSFINEQFF
- TRBJ1-1 - TRBV6-5 14 TGTGCCAGCAGTTCCGACAGCCGGAACACTGAAGCTTTCTTT CASSSDSRNTEAFF
TRBD1 TRBJ1-6 - TRBV6-2/TRBV6-3 16 TGTGCCAGCAGTTGGGACAGGGCATTCGGTAATTCACCCCTCCACTTT CASSWDRAFGNSPLHF
TRBD2 TRBJ2-7 - TRBV11-1 14 TGTGCCAGCCGACCACTAGCGGGAGAATACGAGCAGTACTTC CASRPLAGEYEQYF
TRBD2 TRBJ2-3 - TRBV29-1 15 TGCAGCGTTGACCCCCGAGCGGGAGTAAGAGATACGCAGTATTTT CSVDPRAGVRDTQYF
TRBD2 TRBJ2-7 once TRBV2 15 TGTGCCAGCAGGAACGAGCGGGGGAGCTCCTACGAGCAGTACTTC CASRNERGSSYEQYF
TRBD2 TRBJ2-1 - TRBV27 16 TGTGCCAGCAGTGCCCTGACTAGCGGGAGCTTCAATGAGCAGTTCTTC CASSALTSGSFNEQFF
- TRBJ2-7 - TRBV18 13 TGTGCCAGCTCACGCGCCGAGAGGCACGAGCAGTACTTC CASSRAERHEQYF
TRBD1 TRBJ1-4 - TRBV11-2 16 TGTGCCAGCAGCTCCCGCAGAGGACAGGGGAAAGAAAAACTGTTTTTT CASSSRRGQGKEKLFF
- TRBJ2-1 - TRBV11-2 15 TGTGCCAGTACCCCTGGGCTCGCCTCCTACAATGAGCAGTTCTTC CASTPGLASYNEQFF
- TRBJ1-4 - TRBV21-1 19 TGTGCCAGCAGCAATTGCGGGACAGGGGGCGCCATTCGAGATGAAAAACTGTTTTTT CASSNCGTGGAIRDEKLFF
- TRBJ2-7 - TRBV3-1/TRBV3-2 12 TGTGCCAGCAGCCAGAGTCCGTACGAGCAGTACTTC CASSQSPYEQYF
- TRBJ2-1 - TRBV29-1 17 TGCAGCGTTGAAGAAGGCAATAGCGGCAAATCCTACAATGAGCAGTTCTTC CSVEEGNSGKSYNEQFF
- TRBJ1-4 - TRBV19 12 TGTGCCAGTAGGGGGGCAGATGAAAAACTGTTTTTT CASRGADEKLFF
- TRBJ2-7 once TRBV29-1 12 TGCAGCGTCCGGGACAACTCCTACGAGCAGTACTTC CSVRDNSYEQYF
TRBD1 TRBJ2-7 - TRBV13 15 TGTGCCAGCAGCTTAGGGGACAGGGGACCCCCCGAGCAGTACTTC CASSLGDRGPPEQYF
- TRBJ1-3 - TRBV6-5 14 TGTGCCAGCAGTTACAGGGGATCTGGAAACACCATATATTTT CASSYRGSGNTIYF
TRBD1 TRBJ2-1 - TRBV19 16 TGTGCCAGTAGGGCCCCACAGGGGTGGTTGTACAATGAGCAGTTCTTC CASRAPQGWLYNEQFF
TRBD1 TRBJ1-5 - TRBV6-5 13 TGTGCCAGCCGGGACAGGGCCAATCAGCCCCAGCATTTT CASRDRANQPQHF